The 22 T cell receptor beta chains reported below all come from one sample, sequenced in a study of cytomegalovirus exposure and HLA in healthy donors. The PCR made use of 60 Vbeta and 13 Jbeta primers. TCRdb's table, derived via immunoSEQ multiplex PCR, lists solely in-frame clones and lacks some. The data show about 190,000 clones, with around 87% seen just once and 1% to 1.5% held by the top ten. Sequenced material: PBMCs. These receptors all stem from a young man in good health and CMV-seronegative.

This sequence joins TRBV28 and TRBJ2-4; possibly TRBD2 for D (6 bases). The CDR3 loop spans 16 amino acids. The V gene lost 8 bases and the J gene lost 4 bases, with 21 bases spanning the gap. Germline CDR1 and CDR2: MDHEN and SYDVKM. The DNA of the CDR3 is TGTGCCAGCGCCCGCGGTGGGGGGACCTCAAAAAACATTCAGTACTTC. It yields the protein CASARGGGTSKNIQYF.

By sample fraction, this clone is medium-sized. The chain recombines TRBV6-5 with TRBJ1-1, with D tentatively TRBD1 (5 bases). V was cut by 2 bases and J by 2 bases, with 6 bases left in between. The CDR3 is 13 residues long. From germline, CDR1 is MNHEY and CDR2 SVGAGI. The CDR3 reads CASSYQGNTEAFF. The CDR3 DNA follows: TGTGCCAGCAGTTACCAGGGAAACACTGAAGCTTTCTTT.

This rearrangement joins TRBV5-1 to TRBJ2-5; TRBD2 matches 8 bases. The CDR3 is made up of 15 amino acids. The germline V gene encodes CDR1 SGHRS and CDR2 YFSETQ. Unmatched junction bases numbered 6, after V lost 4 bases and J lost 1 base. The CDR3 DNA sequence: TGCGCCAGCAGCCCGGAAGGGACTAGCCAAGAGACCCAGTACTTC. Its translation is CASSPEGTSQETQYF.

The chain employs TRBV10-2 and TRBJ1-4; D remains ambiguous. V was shortened by 6 bases and J by 7 bases, with 9 bases between the two germline ends. Per the germline V gene, CDR1 is WSHSY and CDR2 is SAAADI. The length of the CDR3 is 12 residues. CDR3 in DNA: TGCGCCAGCAGCCTAGACGGTGAAAAACTGTTTTTT. As protein: CASSLDGEKLFF.

This clone came up once. V gene TRBV30 combines with J gene TRBJ2-3, with 7 bases fitting TRBD2. Germline CDR1 reads GTSNPN; CDR2 reads SVGIG (reference sequence). The ends lost 4 bases at V and 6 bases at J; junction bases unmatched: 4. The CDR3 length is 12 residues. CDR3 sequence (DNA): TGTGCCTGGATAGCGGGTTCGGATACGCAGTATTTT. Its translation: CAWIAGSDTQYF.

The chain is built from TRBV19 and TRBJ2-3; tentatively, D is TRBD2 (6 bases). Germline V gene sequence: CDR1 LNHDA, CDR2 SQIVND (reference sequence). The CDR3 has 14 residues. V lost 7 bases, J lost 3 bases, and 14 bases lay in between. The CDR3 DNA reads as TGTGCCAGTAAACGCGTGGGGGGAACAGATACGCAGTATTTT. As protein: CASKRVGGTDTQYF.

This chain links TRBV12-5 with TRBJ1-3; 7 bases agree with TRBD1. Losses at the gene ends were 5 bases for V and 0 bases for J; bases not matched to a gene: 16. This CDR3 contains 19 residues. Germline lookup yields CDR1 LGHNT and CDR2 FRNRAP. CDR3 in DNA: TGTGCTAGTGGTAATACCGACAGGGACGGCCGAATCTCTGGAAACACCATATATTTT. This encodes CASGNTDRDGRISGNTIYF.

The chain links TRBV4-3 to TRBJ2-5, with D possibly TRBD2 on 5 matching bases. CDR1 is LGHNA and CDR2 is YSLEER in the germline V gene. The CDR3 spans 13 residues. With 0 bases removed from V and 4 bases from J, the gap between germline ends came to 6 bases. The CDR3 spells CASSQEGVETQYF. In DNA, the CDR3 is TGCGCCAGCAGCCAAGAGGGAGTAGAGACCCAGTACTTC.

Written as DNA, the CDR3 is TGTGCCAGCAGCTTAGGTGACACTTACGAGCAGTACTTC. Amino acids: CASSLGDTYEQYF. This chain links TRBV7-9 with TRBJ2-7; no reliable D call. Germline V gives CDR1 SEHNR, CDR2 FQNEAQ (reference sequence). Trimming removed 1 base from V and 4 bases from J, with 8 bases in between. The CDR3 totals 13 residues.

The CDR3 spells CASRGREVSYEQYF. The CDR3 DNA reads as TGTGCCAGCAGGGGGCGGGAGGTTTCCTACGAGCAGTACTTC. The chain carries TRBV28 and TRBJ2-7; the match to TRBD2 covers 8 bases. The CDR3 is made up of 14 amino acids. Germline V gene lookup returns CDR1 MDHEN and CDR2 SYDVKM. Trimming at V came to 6 bases and at J to 1 base, leaving 5 bases not matched to a gene.

In DNA, the CDR3 is TGTGCCAGTAGTGGGGACAATCGCTCTGGAAACACCATATATTTT. As protein: CASSGDNRSGNTIYF. The rearrangement links TRBV19 to TRBJ1-3; the D gene is possibly TRBD1 (6 bases). Germline lookup yields CDR1 LNHDA and CDR2 SQIVND (reference sequence). Trimming pared 5 bases from V and 0 bases from J, leaving 11 bases between. The CDR3 covers 15 residues.

About this clone: In this CDR3 the conserved last residue, phenylalanine or tryptophan, is missing, so a read error is likely. Because the CDR3's place on the DNA is in doubt, the DNA is left out and the CDR3 is given as listed by TCRdb. The V gene is TRBV11-2, the J gene TRBJ2-7; TRBD1, as called in the table, went unchecked against the DNA. The CDR3 is 13 residues long, ends included. Germline V gives CDR1 SGHAT, CDR2 FQNNGV. Here the CDR3 reads CASSLAGGTAVTL.

This clone has a single count. The J gene is TRBJ1-2, the V gene TRBV19, with D maybe TRBD1 (6 bases). There are 13 residues in the CDR3. Per germline, CDR1 LNHDA and CDR2 SQIVND (reference sequence). V shed 4 bases and J shed 8 bases, with 14 bases lying between them. CDR3: CASSTPPGGGYTF. CDR3 in DNA: TGTGCCAGTAGTACCCCCCCGGGGGGCGGCTACACCTTC.

The chain joins TRBV28 to TRBJ1-1, with D possibly being TRBD1 (6 bases). This CDR3 spans 14 amino acids. The V end was cut by 11 bases, the J end by 1 base, with 17 bases between. CDR1 and CDR2 from the germline V gene are MDHEN and SYDVKM. The DNA of the CDR3 is TGTGCCCGCACGGACAGAAGGGGGAACACTGAAGCTTTCTTT. Translated: CARTDRRGNTEAFF.

The chain couples TRBV2 to TRBJ2-4; possible D gene TRBD1, 5 bases. This CDR3 is 14 amino acids long. Deletions cut 7 bases from V and 4 bases from J, with 14 bases between. Germline CDR1 reads SNHLY; CDR2 reads FYNNEI. The CDR3 DNA sequence: TGTGCCAGCAACTCAGGGAACCCGAAAAACATTCAGTACTTC. Protein sequence: CASNSGNPKNIQYF.

V and J are TRBV25-1 and TRBJ1-4; 11 bases fit TRBD1. CDR3 length: 16 amino acids. V lost 7 bases to trimming and J lost 0 bases; unmatched junction nucleotides: 4. The germline V gene has CDR1 MGHDK and CDR2 SYGVNS. CDR3 coding DNA: TGTGCCAGCACGGGACAGGGGGATACAACTAATGAAAAACTGTTTTTT. Translated, it gives CASTGQGDTTNEKLFF.

V and J are TRBV7-2 and TRBJ2-7; D is possibly TRBD2 (5 bases). This CDR3 has 13 residues. The ends were cut back, 1 base at V and 3 bases at J, with 7 bases in the middle. CDR1 SGHTA and CDR2 FQGNSA come from the germline V gene. The CDR3 is CASSLVRGYEQYF. DNA of the CDR3: TGTGCCAGCAGCTTAGTTCGGGGCTACGAGCAGTACTTC. Supplemented by reference TRBV7-2 and TRBJ2-7, the full variable domain reads GAGVSQSPSNKVTEKGKDVELRCDPISGHTALYWYRQSLGQGLEFLIYFQGNSAPDKSGLPSDRFSAERTGGSVSTLTIQRTQQEDSAVYLCASSLVRGYEQYFGPGTRLTVT.

V and J are TRBV4-1 and TRBJ2-1, with 7 bases identical to TRBD2. V gave up 3 bases and J gave up 2 bases; unmatched junction bases: 4. The CDR3 length is 15 residues. CDR1 is MGHRA and CDR2 is YSYEKL in the germline V gene. The CDR3: CASSQEAGPYNEQFF. CDR3 DNA: TGCGCCAGCAGCCAGGAAGCGGGACCCTACAATGAGCAGTTCTTC.

The rearrangement links TRBV25-1 to TRBJ2-3, with D tentatively TRBD2 (5 bases). Germline-derived CDR1 and CDR2 are MGHDK and SYGVNS. The CDR3 contains 13 residues. V was clipped by 2 bases and J by 5 bases, with 8 bases between them. The CDR3: CASSEHGEDTQYF. In nucleotides, the CDR3 is TGTGCCAGCAGTGAACACGGGGAAGATACGCAGTATTTT.

The CDR3 DNA reads TGTGCCAGCAGTTTAACGTTCGGGGGGGCGGGCTACGAGCAGTACTTC. Translation: CASSLTFGGAGYEQYF. The chain has TRBV28 and TRBJ2-7; 8 bases fit TRBD2. The germline gives CDR1 MDHEN, CDR2 SYDVKM. The CDR3 has 16 amino acids. V was pared by 2 bases and J by 3 bases, with 9 bases of the junction left unmatched.

A note on this clone: One end of the junction varies from germline; a read error may be responsible. The gene calls are TRBV7-9 and TRBJ2-5, with 8 bases aligning to TRBD1. The CDR3 is 15 residues long. Germline V lookup: CDR1 SEHNR, CDR2 FQNEAQ (reference sequence). The CDR3 DNA reads TGTGCCGGCAGCAAAAGGACAGGGTACCAAGAGACCCAGTACTTC. This translates into CAGSKRTGYQETQYF.

The chain joins TRBV19 to TRBJ1-1; D perhaps matches TRBD1 (5 bases). Germline V gene sequence: CDR1 LNHDA, CDR2 SQIVND (reference sequence). The CDR3 length is 15 residues. Trimming took 7 bases from V and 1 from J, leaving 16 bases between them. The CDR3 nucleotides are TGTGCCAGTATCGGCAGGGAGGATACGAACACTGAAGCTTTCTTT. Translated: CASIGREDTNTEAFF.